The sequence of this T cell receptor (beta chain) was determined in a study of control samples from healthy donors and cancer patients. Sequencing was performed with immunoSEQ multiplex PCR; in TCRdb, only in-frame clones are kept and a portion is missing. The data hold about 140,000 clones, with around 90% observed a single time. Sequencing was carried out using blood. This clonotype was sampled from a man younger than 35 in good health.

The CDR3, as DNA: TGTGCCAGCAGCTTACAGGGGGCCCTCCACTTT. Translated: CASSLQGALHF. This chain connects TRBV12-3 or TRBV12-4 to TRBJ1-6, with 8 bases lining up with TRBD1. There are 11 residues in the CDR3. The V and J ends lost 6 bases and 14 bases, in that order; junction bases with no gene match: 3.